This entry describes one T cell receptor beta chain. Antigen specificity is unknown. The sample has other DNA sequences that encode this CDR3 too. The entry originates in a study of graft-versus-host responses after intestinal transplantation. Study in general: Anti-thymocyte globulin induction preceded three to four years of tacrolimus and steroid maintenance in all recipients. General study results and limits: Some patients had graft-donor T cell macrochimerism, and their allografts showed high graft-versus-host to host-versus-graft clonal ratios. Some GvH clones appeared in ileal mucosa or blood before recipient bone marrow. Researchers found peak circulating GvH clone levels linked to early post-transplant HvG declines.

The junction had 6 bases not matched to a gene; V was cut back by 0 bases and J by 0 bases. The germline gives CDR1 SGHDT, CDR2 YYEEEE. The CDR3 loop spans 17 amino acids. Libraries were prepared by immunoSEQ multiplex PCR; TCRdb keeps only in-frame clonotypes and omits some of them. Among about 98,000 clones listed, 83% were seen once. This TCR derives from a human donor who received an intestinal transplant. This rearrangement joins TRBV5-6 to TRBJ2-3; TRBD2 matches 8 bases. Here the sequenced sample was unstimulated CD8+ T cells sorted from spleen or lymph node cells, taken before intestinal transplant. CDR3 loop: CASSLGTSGPSTDTQYF. DNA for the CDR3: TGTGCCAGCAGCTTGGGTACTAGCGGCCCTAGCACAGATACGCAGTATTTT.